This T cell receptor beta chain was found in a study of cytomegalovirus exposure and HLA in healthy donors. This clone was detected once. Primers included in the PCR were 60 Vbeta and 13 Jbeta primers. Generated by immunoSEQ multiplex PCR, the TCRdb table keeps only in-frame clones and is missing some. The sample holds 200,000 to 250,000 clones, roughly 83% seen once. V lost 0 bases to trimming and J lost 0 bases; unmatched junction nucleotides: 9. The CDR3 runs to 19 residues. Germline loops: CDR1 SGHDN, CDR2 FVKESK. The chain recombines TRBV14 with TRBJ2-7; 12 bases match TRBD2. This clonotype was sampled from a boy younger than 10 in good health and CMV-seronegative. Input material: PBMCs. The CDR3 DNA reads TGTGCCAGCAGCCAAGATTCTAGCGGGAGGGTCCCCGGCTCCTACGAGCAGTACTTC. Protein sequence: CASSQDSSGRVPGSYEQYF.